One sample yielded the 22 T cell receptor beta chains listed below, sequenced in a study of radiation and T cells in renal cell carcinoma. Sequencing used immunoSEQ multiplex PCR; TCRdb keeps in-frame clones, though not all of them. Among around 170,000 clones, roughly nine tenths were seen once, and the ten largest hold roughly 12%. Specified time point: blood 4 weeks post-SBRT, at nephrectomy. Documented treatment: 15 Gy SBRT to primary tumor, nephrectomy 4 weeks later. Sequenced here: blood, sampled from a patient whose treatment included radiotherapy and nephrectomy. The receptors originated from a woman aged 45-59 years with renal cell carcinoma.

The CDR3 DNA reads as TGTGCCAGCAGCCCCGGACAGCCTAACTATGGCTACACCTTC. It translates to CASSPGQPNYGYTF. V is TRBV7-8 and J is TRBJ1-2; tentative D call: TRBD1 (6 bases). The CDR3 covers 14 residues. V lost 5 bases and J 0 bases, leaving 10 bases between the germline ends. CDR1 and CDR2 from the germline V gene are SGHVS and FQNEAQ.

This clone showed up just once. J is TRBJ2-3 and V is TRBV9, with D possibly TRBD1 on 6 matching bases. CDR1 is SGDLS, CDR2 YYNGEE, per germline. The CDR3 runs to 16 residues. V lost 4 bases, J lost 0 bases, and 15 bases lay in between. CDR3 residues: CASSLDSLRSTDTQYF. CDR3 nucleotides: TGTGCCAGCAGCCTGGACAGCCTTAGGAGCACAGATACGCAGTATTTT.

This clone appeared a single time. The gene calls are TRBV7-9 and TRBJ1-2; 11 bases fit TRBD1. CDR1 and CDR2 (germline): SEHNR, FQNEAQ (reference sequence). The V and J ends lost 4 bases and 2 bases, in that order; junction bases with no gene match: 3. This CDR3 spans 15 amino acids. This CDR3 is CASSYRTGGNYGYTF. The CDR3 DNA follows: TGTGCCAGCAGCTACCGGACAGGGGGCAACTATGGCTACACCTTC. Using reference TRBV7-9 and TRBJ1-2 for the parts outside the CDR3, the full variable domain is DTGVSQNPRHKITKRGQNVTFRCDPISEHNRLYWYRQTLGQGPEFLTYFQNEAQLEKSRLLSDRFSAERPKGSFSTLEIQRTEQGDSAMYLCASSYRTGGNYGYTFGSGTRLTVV.

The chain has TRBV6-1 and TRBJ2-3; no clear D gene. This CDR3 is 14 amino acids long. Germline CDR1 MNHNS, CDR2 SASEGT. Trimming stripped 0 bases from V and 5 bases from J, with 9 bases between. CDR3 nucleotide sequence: TGTGCCAGCAGTGAAGCAGGTTCTGGAGATACGCAGTATTTT. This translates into CASSEAGSGDTQYF.

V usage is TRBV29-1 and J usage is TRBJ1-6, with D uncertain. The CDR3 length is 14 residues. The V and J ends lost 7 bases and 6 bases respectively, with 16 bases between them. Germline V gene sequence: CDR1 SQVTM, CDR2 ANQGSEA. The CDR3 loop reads CSAMLQSRNSPLHF. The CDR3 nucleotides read TGCAGCGCTATGTTGCAGTCCCGTAATTCACCCCTCCACTTT.

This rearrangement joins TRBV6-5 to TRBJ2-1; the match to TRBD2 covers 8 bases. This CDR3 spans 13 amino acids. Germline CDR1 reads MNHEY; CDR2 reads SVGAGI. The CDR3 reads CACGRGGDNEQFF. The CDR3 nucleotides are TGTGCATGTGGACGGGGGGGAGACAATGAGCAGTTCTTC.

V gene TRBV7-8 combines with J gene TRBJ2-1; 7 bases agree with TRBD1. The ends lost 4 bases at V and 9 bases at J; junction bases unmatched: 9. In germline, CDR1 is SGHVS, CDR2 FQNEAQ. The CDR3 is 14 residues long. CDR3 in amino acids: CASSSRQGLGEQFF. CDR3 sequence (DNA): TGTGCCAGCAGCTCTAGACAGGGTCTCGGTGAGCAGTTCTTC.

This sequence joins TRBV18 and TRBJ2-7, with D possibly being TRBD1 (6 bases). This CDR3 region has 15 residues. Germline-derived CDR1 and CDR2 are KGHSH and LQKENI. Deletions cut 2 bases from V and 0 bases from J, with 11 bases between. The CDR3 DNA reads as TGTGCCAGCTCACCAAGGGACACCCTCTCCTACGAGCAGTACTTC. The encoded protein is CASSPRDTLSYEQYF.

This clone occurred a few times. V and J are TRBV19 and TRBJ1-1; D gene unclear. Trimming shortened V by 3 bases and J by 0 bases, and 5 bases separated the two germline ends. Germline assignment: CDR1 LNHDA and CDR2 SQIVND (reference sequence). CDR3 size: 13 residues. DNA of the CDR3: TGTGCCAGTAGTATTTCGGTGAACACTGAAGCTTTCTTT. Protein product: CASSISVNTEAFF.

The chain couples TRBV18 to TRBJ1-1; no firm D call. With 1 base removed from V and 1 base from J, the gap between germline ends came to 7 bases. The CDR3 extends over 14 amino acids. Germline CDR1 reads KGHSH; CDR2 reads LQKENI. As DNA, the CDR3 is TGTGCCAGCTCACCACAGTCAGCGAACACTGAAGCTTTCTTT. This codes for CASSPQSANTEAFF.

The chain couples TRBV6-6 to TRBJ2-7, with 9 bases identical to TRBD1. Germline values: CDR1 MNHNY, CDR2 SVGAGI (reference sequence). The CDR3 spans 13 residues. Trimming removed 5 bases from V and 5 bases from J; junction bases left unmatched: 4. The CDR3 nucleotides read TGTGCCAGCAGTAGGGACAGGGTTCACGAGCAGTACTTC. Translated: CASSRDRVHEQYF.

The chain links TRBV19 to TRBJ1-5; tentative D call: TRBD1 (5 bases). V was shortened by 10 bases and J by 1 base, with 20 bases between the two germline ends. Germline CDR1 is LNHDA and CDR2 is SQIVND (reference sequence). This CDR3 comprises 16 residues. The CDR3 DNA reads TGTGCCACGAGACGGGATACAGGACGGAGCAATCAGCCCCAGCATTTT. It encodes CATRRDTGRSNQPQHF.

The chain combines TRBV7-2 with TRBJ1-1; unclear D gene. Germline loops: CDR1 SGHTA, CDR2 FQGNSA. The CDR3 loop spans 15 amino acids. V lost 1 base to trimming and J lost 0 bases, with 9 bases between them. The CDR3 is CASSLGVWVNTEAFF. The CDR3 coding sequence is TGTGCCAGCAGCTTAGGGGTTTGGGTGAACACTGAAGCTTTCTTT.

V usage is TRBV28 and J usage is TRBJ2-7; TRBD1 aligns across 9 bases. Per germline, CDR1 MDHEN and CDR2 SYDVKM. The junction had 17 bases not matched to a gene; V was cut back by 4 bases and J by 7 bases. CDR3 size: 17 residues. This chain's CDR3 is CASSSPAGTGPSREQYF. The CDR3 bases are TGTGCCAGCAGTTCTCCTGCCGGGACAGGGCCTTCTAGGGAGCAGTACTTC.

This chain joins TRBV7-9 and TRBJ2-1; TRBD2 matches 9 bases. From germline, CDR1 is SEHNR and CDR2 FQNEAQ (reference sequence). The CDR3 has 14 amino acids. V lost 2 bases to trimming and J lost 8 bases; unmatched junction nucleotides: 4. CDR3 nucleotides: TGTGCCAGCAGCTTAATCCTAGCGGGGTATGAGCAGTTCTTC. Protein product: CASSLILAGYEQFF.

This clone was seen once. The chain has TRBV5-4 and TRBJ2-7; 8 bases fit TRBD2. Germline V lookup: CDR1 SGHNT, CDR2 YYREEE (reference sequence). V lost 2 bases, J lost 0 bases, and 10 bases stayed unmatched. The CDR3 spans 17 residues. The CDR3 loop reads CASSLEAGGLVSYEQYF. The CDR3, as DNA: TGTGCCAGCAGCTTAGAGGCGGGGGGCCTCGTCTCCTACGAGCAGTACTTC. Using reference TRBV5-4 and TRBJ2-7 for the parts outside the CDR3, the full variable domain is ETGVTQSPTHLIKTRGQQVTLRCSSQSGHNTVSWYQQALGQGPQFIFQYYREEENGRGNFPPRFSGLQFPNYSSELNVNALELDDSALYLCASSLEAGGLVSYEQYFGPGTRLTVT.

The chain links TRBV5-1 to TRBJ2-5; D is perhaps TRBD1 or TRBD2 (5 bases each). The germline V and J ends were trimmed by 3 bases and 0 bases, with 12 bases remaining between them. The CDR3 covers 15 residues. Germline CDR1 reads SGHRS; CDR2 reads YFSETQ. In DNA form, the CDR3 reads TGCGCCAGCAGCTGGGGACCAGGGTACCAAGAGACCCAGTACTTC. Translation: CASSWGPGYQETQYF. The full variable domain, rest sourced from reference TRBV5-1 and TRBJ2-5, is KAGVTQTPRYLIKTRGQQVTLSCSPISGHRSVSWYQQTPGQGLQFLFEYFSETQRNKGNFPGRFSGRQFSNSRSEMNVSTLELGDSALYLCASSWGPGYQETQYFGPGTRLLVL.

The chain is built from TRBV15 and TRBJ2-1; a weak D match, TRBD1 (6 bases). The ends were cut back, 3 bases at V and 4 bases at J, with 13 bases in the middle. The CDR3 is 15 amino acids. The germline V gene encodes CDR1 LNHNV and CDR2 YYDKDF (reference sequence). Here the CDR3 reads CATSRNRAGYNEQFF. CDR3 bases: TGTGCCACCAGCAGGAACAGGGCCGGTTACAATGAGCAGTTCTTC. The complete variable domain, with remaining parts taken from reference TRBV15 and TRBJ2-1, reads DAMVIQNPRYQVTQFGKPVTLSCSQTLNHNVMYWYQQKSSQAPKLLFHYYDKDFNNEADTPDNFQSRRPNTSFCFLDIRSPGLGDTAMYLCATSRNRAGYNEQFFGPGTRLTVL.

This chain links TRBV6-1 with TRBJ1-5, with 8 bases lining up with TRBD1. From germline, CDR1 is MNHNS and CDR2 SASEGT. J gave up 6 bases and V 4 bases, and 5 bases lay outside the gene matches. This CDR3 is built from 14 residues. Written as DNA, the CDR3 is TGTGCCAGCAGTGGCTCGACAGGGGTTCAGCCCCAGCATTTT. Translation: CASSGSTGVQPQHF.

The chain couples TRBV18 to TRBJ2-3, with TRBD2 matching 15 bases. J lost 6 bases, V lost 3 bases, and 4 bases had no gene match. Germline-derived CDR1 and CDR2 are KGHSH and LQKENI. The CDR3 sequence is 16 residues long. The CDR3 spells CASSPGLAGGEDTQYF. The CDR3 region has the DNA TGTGCCAGCTCACCCGGACTAGCGGGGGGGGAGGATACGCAGTATTTT.

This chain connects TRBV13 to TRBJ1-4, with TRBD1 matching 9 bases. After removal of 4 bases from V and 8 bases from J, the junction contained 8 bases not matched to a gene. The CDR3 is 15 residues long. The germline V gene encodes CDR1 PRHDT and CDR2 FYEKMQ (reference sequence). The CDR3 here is CASSYLGQGHEKLFF. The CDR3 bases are TGTGCCAGCAGCTACCTGGGACAGGGTCACGAAAAACTGTTTTTT.

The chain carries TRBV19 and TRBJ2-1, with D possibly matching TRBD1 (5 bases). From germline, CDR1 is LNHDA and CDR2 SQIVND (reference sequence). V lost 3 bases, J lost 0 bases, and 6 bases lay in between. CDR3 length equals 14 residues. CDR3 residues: CASSIDSSYNEQFF. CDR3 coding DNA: TGTGCCAGTAGTATTGACAGCTCCTACAATGAGCAGTTCTTC. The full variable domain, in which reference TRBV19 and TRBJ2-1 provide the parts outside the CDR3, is DGGITQSPKYLFRKEGQNVTLSCEQNLNHDAMYWYRQDPGQGLRLIYYSQIVNDFQKGDIAEGYSVSREKKESFPLTVTSAQKNPTAFYLCASSIDSSYNEQFFGPGTRLTVL.